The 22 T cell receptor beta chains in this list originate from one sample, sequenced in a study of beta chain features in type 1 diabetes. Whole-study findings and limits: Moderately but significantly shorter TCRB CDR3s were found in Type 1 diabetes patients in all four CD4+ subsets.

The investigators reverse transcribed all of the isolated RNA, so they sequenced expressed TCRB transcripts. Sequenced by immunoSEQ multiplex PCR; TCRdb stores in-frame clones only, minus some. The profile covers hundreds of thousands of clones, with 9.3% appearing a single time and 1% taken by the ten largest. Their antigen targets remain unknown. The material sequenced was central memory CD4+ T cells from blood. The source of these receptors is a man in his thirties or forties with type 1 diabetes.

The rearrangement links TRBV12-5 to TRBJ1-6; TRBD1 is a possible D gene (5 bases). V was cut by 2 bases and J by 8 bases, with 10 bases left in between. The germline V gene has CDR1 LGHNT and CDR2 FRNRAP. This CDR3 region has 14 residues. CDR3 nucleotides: TGTGCTAGTGGTTTGATGGGGCGTGATTCACCCCTCCACTTT. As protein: CASGLMGRDSPLHF.

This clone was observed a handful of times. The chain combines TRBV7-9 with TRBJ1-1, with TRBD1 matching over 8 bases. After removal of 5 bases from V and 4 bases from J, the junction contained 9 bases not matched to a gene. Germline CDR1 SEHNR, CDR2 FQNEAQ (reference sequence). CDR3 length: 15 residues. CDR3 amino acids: CASSKSPQGGTEAFF. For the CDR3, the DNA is TGTGCCAGCAGCAAAAGCCCACAGGGGGGCACTGAAGCTTTCTTT.

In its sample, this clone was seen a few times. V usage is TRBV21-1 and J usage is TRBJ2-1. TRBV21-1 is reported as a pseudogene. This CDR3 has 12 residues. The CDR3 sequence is CASSKRRDEQFF. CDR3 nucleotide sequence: TGTGCCAGCAGCAAAAGGCGCGATGAGCAGTTCTTC.

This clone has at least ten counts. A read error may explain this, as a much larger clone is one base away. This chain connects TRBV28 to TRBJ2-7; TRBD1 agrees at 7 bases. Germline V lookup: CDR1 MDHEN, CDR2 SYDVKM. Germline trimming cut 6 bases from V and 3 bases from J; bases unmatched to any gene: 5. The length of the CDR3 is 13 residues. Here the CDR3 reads CASRRTGVYEQYF. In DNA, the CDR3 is TGTGCCAGCAGACGGACAGGCGTCTACGAGCAGTACTTC.

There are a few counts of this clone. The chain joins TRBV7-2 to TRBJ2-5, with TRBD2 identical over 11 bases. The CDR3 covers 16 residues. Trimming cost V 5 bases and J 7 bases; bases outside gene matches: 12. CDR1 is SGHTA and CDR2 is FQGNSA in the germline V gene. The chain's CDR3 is CASSPTSGGPVRTQYF. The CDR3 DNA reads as TGTGCCAGCAGCCCCACTAGCGGGGGCCCAGTTAGGACCCAGTACTTC.

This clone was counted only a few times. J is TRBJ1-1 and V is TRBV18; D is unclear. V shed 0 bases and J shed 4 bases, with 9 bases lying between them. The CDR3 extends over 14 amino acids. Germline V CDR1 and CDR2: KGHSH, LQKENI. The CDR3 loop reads CASSPPGSSTEAFF. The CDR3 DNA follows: TGTGCCAGCTCACCACCGGGAAGTAGCACTGAAGCTTTCTTT.

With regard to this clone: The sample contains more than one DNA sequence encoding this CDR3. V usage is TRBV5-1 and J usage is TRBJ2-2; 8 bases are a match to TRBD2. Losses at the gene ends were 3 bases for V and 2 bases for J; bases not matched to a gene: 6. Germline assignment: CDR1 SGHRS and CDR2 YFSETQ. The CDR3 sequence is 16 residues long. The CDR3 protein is CASSYLSGRNTGELFF. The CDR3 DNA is TGCGCCAGCAGCTACTTAAGCGGGAGAAACACCGGGGAGCTGTTTTTT.

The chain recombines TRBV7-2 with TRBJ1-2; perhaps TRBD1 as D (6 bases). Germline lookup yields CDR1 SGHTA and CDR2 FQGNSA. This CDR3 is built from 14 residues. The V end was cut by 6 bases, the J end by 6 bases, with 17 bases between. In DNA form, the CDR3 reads TGTGCCAGCAGAGGCACAGGGAGGGCCAATGGCTACACCTTC. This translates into CASRGTGRANGYTF.

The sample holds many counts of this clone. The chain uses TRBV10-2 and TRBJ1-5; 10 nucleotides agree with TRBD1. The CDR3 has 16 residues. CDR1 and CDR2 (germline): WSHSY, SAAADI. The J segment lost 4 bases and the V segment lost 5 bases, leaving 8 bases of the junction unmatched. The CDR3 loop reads CASSMGQGRDNQPQHF. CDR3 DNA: TGCGCCAGCAGTATGGGACAGGGGCGAGATAATCAGCCCCAGCATTTT.

CDR3 in DNA: TGTGCCACCAGCAGAGATGGACGCGCAACGGGAAACACCATATATTTT. This gives the protein CATSRDGRATGNTIYF. This sequence joins TRBV15 and TRBJ1-3; unclear D gene. There are 16 residues in the CDR3. Germline V gene sequence: CDR1 LNHNV, CDR2 YYDKDF (reference sequence). Between the trimmed V and J ends, which lost 0 bases and 4 bases, there was a span of 13 bases.

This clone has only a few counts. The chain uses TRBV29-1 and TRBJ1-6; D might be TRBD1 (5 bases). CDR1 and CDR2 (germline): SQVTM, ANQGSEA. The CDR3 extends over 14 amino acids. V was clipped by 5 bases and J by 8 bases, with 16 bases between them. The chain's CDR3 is CSVRQGGYDSPLHF. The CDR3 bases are TGCAGCGTTAGGCAGGGAGGTTATGATTCACCCCTCCACTTT. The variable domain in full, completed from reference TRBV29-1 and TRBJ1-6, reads SAVISQKPSRDICQRGTSLTIQCQVDSQVTMMFWYRQQPGQSLTLIATANQGSEATYESGFVIDKFPISRPNLTFSTLTVSNMSPEDSSIYLCSVRQGGYDSPLHFGNGTRLTVT.

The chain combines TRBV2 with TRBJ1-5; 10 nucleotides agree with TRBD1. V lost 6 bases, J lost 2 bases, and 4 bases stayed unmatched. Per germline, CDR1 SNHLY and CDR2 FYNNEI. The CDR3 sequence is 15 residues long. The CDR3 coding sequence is TGTGCCAGCAGAGCGGGGACAGGGGGCAATCAGCCCCAGCATTTT. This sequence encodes CASRAGTGGNQPQHF.

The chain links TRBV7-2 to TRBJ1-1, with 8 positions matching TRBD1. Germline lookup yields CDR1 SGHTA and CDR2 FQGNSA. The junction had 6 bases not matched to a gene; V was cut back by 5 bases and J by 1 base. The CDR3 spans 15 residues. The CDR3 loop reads CASSKRQGTNTEAFF. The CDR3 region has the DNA TGTGCCAGCAGCAAGAGACAGGGGACGAACACTGAAGCTTTCTTT.

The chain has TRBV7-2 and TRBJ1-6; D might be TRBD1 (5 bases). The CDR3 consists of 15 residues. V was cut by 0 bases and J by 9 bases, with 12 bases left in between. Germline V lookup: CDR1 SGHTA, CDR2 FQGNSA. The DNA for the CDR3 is TGTGCCAGCAGCTTAGCGGGGGGGAAGGGTTCACCCCTCCACTTT. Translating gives CASSLAGGKGSPLHF.

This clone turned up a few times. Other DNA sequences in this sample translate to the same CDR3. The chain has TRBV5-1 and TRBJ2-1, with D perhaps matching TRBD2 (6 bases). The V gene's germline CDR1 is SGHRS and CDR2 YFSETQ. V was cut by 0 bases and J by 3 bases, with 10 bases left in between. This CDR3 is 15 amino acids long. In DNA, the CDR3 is TGCGCCAGCAGCTTGGATGGCGGGGACTACAATGAGCAGTTCTTC. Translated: CASSLDGGDYNEQFF.

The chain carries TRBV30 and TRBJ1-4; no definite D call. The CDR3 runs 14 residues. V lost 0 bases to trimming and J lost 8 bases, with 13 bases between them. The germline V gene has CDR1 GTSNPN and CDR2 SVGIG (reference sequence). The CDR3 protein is CAWSVAVVGEKLFF. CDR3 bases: TGTGCCTGGAGTGTCGCGGTAGTGGGAGAAAAACTGTTTTTT.

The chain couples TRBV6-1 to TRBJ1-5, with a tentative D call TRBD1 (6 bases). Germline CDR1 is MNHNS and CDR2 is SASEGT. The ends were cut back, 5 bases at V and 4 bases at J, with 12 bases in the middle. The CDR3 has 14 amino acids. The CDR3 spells CASSSRDTNQPQHF. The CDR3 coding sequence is TGTGCCAGCAGTTCCCGGGACACTAATCAGCCCCAGCATTTT.

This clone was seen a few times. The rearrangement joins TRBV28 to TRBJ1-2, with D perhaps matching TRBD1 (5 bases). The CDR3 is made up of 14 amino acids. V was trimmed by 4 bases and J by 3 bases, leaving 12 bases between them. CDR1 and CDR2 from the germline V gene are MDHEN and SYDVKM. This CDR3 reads CASSWAGGDYGYTF. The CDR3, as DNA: TGTGCCAGCAGTTGGGCCGGGGGTGACTATGGCTACACCTTC.

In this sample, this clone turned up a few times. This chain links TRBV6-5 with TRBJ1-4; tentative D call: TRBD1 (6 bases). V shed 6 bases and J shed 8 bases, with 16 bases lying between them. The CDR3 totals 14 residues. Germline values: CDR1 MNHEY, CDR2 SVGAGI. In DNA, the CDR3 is TGTGCCAGCAGCCAGAGACAGGTTTGGGAAAAACTGTTTTTT. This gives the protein CASSQRQVWEKLFF.

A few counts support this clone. DNA of the CDR3: TGTGCCTGGAGTGTCGAAGGTCCCGAAGCTTTCTTT. Its translation: CAWSVEGPEAFF. The chain is built from TRBV30 and TRBJ1-1; D is ambiguous. Germline-derived CDR1 and CDR2 are GTSNPN and SVGIG (reference sequence). This CDR3 has 12 amino acids. The V end lost 0 bases, the J end lost 8 bases, and 10 bases lay between the germline ends.

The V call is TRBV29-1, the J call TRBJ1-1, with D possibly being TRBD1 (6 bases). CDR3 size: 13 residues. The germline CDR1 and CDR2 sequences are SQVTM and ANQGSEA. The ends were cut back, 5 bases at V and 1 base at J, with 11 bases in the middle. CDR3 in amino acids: CSVHTQGNTEAFF. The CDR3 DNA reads TGCAGCGTTCACACACAGGGGAACACTGAAGCTTTCTTT.

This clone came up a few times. CDR3 DNA sequence: TGTGCCAGTAGGGATACACGTAACACTGAAGCTTTCTTT. It specifies CASRDTRNTEAFF. The V gene is TRBV19, the J gene TRBJ1-1; D unresolved. Trimming took 6 bases from V and 2 from J, leaving 10 bases between them. CDR3 length: 13 residues. Germline V gene data show CDR1 as LNHDA and CDR2 as SQIVND (reference sequence).